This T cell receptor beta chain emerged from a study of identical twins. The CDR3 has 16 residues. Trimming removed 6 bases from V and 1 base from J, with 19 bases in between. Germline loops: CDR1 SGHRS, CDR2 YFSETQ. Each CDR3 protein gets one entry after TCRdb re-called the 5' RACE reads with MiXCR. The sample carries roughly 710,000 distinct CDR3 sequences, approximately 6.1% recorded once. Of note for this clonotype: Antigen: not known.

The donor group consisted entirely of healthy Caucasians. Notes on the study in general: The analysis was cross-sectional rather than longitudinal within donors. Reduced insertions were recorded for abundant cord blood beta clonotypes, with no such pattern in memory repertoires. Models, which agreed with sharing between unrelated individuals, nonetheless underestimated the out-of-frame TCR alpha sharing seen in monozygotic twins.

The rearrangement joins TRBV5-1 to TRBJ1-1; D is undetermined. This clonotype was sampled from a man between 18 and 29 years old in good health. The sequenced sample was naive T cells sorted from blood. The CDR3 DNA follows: TGCGCCAGCAAAATCATGCCCGTCCGGCCGAACACTGAAGCTTTCTTT. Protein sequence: CASKIMPVRPNTEAFF.